A few counts support the clone carrying this TCR beta chain. The target antigen is unknown. One entry per CDR3 protein results from TCRdb running MiXCR on the 5' RACE reads. Of hundreds of thousands of distinct CDR3 sequences detected, 18% appear once; the ten largest clones hold 12%. This record belongs to a study of T-cell memory formation after mild COVID-19. There are 20 residues in the CDR3. V was pared by 4 bases and J by 1 base, with 20 bases of the junction left unmatched. Germline-derived CDR1 and CDR2 are SQVTM and ANQGSEA. Study-level points and caveats: Memory sampled before infection contained some responding clones, suggesting cross-reactive memory joined. Later expanders leaned CD4+, whereas clones that contracted between day 15 and 85 were balanced CD4/CD8. Shrinking CD4+ clones resided mostly in CM and EM, and CD8+ ones in EMRA.

Sequenced: PBMCs or a T cell subset sorted from them (not recorded which). This clonotype originated in an adult woman who had mild COVID-19 (a few samples of this study predate the infection). Cell type and time point are not known. J is TRBJ2-5 and V is TRBV29-1, with 11 bases aligning to TRBD2. Written as DNA, the CDR3 is TGCAGCGTTGCCTCTATTGCCTCACCGGGACTAGCGGACCTCCAAGAGACCCAGTACTTC. Translating gives CSVASIASPGLADLQETQYF.